Below are 30 T cell receptor beta chains sequenced from a single sample in a study of shared clonotypes between healthy human individuals (TCRdb year 2020). Libraries came from the immunoSEQ multiplex PCR assay. TCRdb took this table from immuneACCESS and kept in-frame rearrangements with V and J called. Such tables lack part of the clones; where checked against another copy, unresolved V genes explain under half of the gap, and the rest is unexplained. The sample has some 500,000 clones on record, about 74% of them singletons. The ten most abundant clones make up approximately 12% of the sample. Material: PBMCs. The receptors derive from a woman in her 40s in good health. Some clones in this sample may be carry-over from other donors' samples.

This clone was seen only once. This chain connects TRBV7-3 to TRBJ2-3; possibly TRBD2 for D (5 bases). Trimming removed 0 bases from V and 2 bases from J, with 9 bases in between. CDR3 size: 15 residues. Germline V lookup: CDR1 SGHTA, CDR2 FQGTGA. DNA of the CDR3: TGTGCCAGCAGCTTAACGGGAGCCCCCACAGATACGCAGTATTTT. Protein sequence: CASSLTGAPTDTQYF.

J is TRBJ2-2 and V is TRBV6-1, with 8 bases aligning to TRBD1. The ends lost 7 bases at V and 5 bases at J; junction bases unmatched: 6. Germline V gives CDR1 MNHNS, CDR2 SASEGT. The CDR3 is 14 residues long. The CDR3 bases are TGTGCCAGCATTTCCCGGACAGGGACCGGGGAGCTGTTTTTT. Translated: CASISRTGTGELFF.

The chain has TRBV7-2 and TRBJ2-5; D unclear. Trimming shortened V by 5 bases and J by 1 base, and 14 bases separated the two germline ends. Germline CDR1 SGHTA, CDR2 FQGNSA. The CDR3 loop spans 15 amino acids. CDR3 nucleotides: TGTGCCAGCAGCCGGAGCGTCGGAGTCCAAGAGACCCAGTACTTC. This codes for CASSRSVGVQETQYF.

CDR3 in DNA: TGTGCCAGCAGCCAAGAGGTGGGGGCAGGGCTTCAGCCCCAGCATTTT. Residues: CASSQEVGAGLQPQHF. The chain couples TRBV4-2 to TRBJ1-5; possibly TRBD1 for D (6 bases). There are 16 residues in the CDR3. Trimming left V 0 bases short and J 6 bases short, with 15 bases between. Germline CDR1 is LGHNA and CDR2 is YNFKEQ.

This clone was counted a single time. The chain is built from TRBV5-1 and TRBJ2-7; 8 positions agree with TRBD1. J was trimmed by 2 bases and V by 2 bases; bases with no gene match: 6. CDR3 length: 15 residues. Germline V lookup: CDR1 SGHRS, CDR2 YFSETQ. The CDR3 DNA sequence: TGCGCCAGCAGCTTACAGGGACAGGTTGCCTACGAGCAGTACTTC. It codes for CASSLQGQVAYEQYF. Full variable domain (remainder filled in from reference TRBV5-1 and TRBJ2-7): KAGVTQTPRYLIKTRGQQVTLSCSPISGHRSVSWYQQTPGQGLQFLFEYFSETQRNKGNFPGRFSGRQFSNSRSEMNVSTLELGDSALYLCASSLQGQVAYEQYFGPGTRLTVT.

The chain recombines TRBV27 with TRBJ1-1; D gene unclear. Germline V gene lookup returns CDR1 MNHEY and CDR2 SMNVEV (reference sequence). The CDR3 is 13 residues long. V shed 3 bases and J shed 1 base, with 6 bases lying between them. The CDR3 DNA sequence: TGTGCCAGCAGTTTCTGGGAGAACACTGAAGCTTTCTTT. It encodes CASSFWENTEAFF.

This chain joins TRBV7-6 and TRBJ1-1; D may be TRBD1 (5 bases). Germline loops: CDR1 SGHVS, CDR2 FNYEAQ. The CDR3 totals 15 residues. V lost 2 bases, J lost 4 bases, and 14 bases lay in between. CDR3 sequence reads: CASSLPQGFGTEAFF. The CDR3 bases are TGTGCCAGCAGCTTACCCCAGGGATTTGGCACTGAAGCTTTCTTT. The full variable domain, rest sourced from reference TRBV7-6 and TRBJ1-1, is GAGVSQSPRYKVTKRGQDVALRCDPISGHVSLYWYRQALGQGPEFLTYFNYEAQQDKSGLPNDRFSAERPEGSISTLTIQRTEQRDSAMYRCASSLPQGFGTEAFFGQGTRLTVV.

The V and J genes are TRBV28 and TRBJ2-1; TRBD2 matches at 8 bases. The ends lost 3 bases at V and 8 bases at J; junction bases unmatched: 9. This CDR3 region has 15 residues. The germline V gene encodes CDR1 MDHEN and CDR2 SYDVKM. The CDR3 is CASSFAGGLHHEQFF. The CDR3 nucleotides read TGTGCCAGCAGTTTTGCGGGAGGCCTACATCATGAGCAGTTCTTC.

The chain recombines TRBV5-1 with TRBJ2-1; D assignment may be TRBD1 or TRBD2 (5 bases each). The CDR3 runs to 14 residues. Germline V CDR1 and CDR2: SGHRS, YFSETQ. V lost 0 bases and J 9 bases, leaving 13 bases between the germline ends. CDR3 region: CASSLGDVVAEQFF. DNA for the CDR3: TGCGCCAGCAGCTTGGGGGACGTAGTAGCTGAGCAGTTCTTC.

This rearrangement joins TRBV29-1 to TRBJ1-1; D might be TRBD1 (5 bases). This CDR3 has 13 amino acids. Germline CDR1 SQVTM, CDR2 ANQGSEA. Trimming shortened V by 7 bases and J by 5 bases, and 17 bases separated the two germline ends. The CDR3 DNA follows: TGCAGCGCCGCCGAGGGGCCGGGGACTGAAGCTTTCTTT. Residues: CSAAEGPGTEAFF.

The rearrangement joins TRBV30 to TRBJ1-5; D is uncertain. Germline values: CDR1 GTSNPN, CDR2 SVGIG (reference sequence). The CDR3 extends over 15 amino acids. CDR3 coding DNA: TGTGCGGGGATCAAACGCGGGAATAGCAATCAGCCCCAGCATTTT. Its protein is CAGIKRGNSNQPQHF.

This chain connects TRBV7-2 to TRBJ2-5; D is possibly TRBD1 (7 bases). Trimming removed 4 bases from V and 4 bases from J, with 13 bases in between. This CDR3 contains 14 residues. The germline V gene has CDR1 SGHTA and CDR2 FQGNSA. The CDR3 loop is CASSYQGGGETQYF. DNA for the CDR3: TGTGCCAGCAGCTACCAGGGGGGAGGAGAGACCCAGTACTTC.

The chain couples TRBV19 to TRBJ2-5, with 7 positions matching TRBD2. V shed 6 bases and J 4 bases; nucleotides not matched to a gene: 8. This CDR3 contains 14 residues. Germline V gives CDR1 LNHDA, CDR2 SQIVND (reference sequence). CDR3 region: CASRNSGRLETQYF. In nucleotides, the CDR3 is TGTGCCAGTAGGAATAGCGGGCGGTTAGAGACCCAGTACTTC.

V and J are TRBV28 and TRBJ1-2; D unresolved. Germline CDR1 is MDHEN and CDR2 is SYDVKM. The CDR3 length is 13 residues. Trimming pared 4 bases from V and 8 bases from J, leaving 14 bases between. The CDR3 here is CASSSPALRGYTF. CDR3 DNA sequence: TGTGCCAGCAGTTCCCCGGCCCTTAGGGGCTACACCTTC.

The chain joins TRBV9 to TRBJ2-1, with a tentative D call TRBD2 (6 bases). Germline V gene sequence: CDR1 SGDLS, CDR2 YYNGEE. Trimming took off 4 bases at V and 6 bases at J, with 20 bases between the two ends. This CDR3 comprises 16 residues. CDR3 DNA sequence: TGTGCCAGCAGCTCCCGAAGCGGGCATCCGCCCAATGAGCAGTTCTTC. Amino acid sequence: CASSSRSGHPPNEQFF.

The chain has TRBV7-2 and TRBJ1-1; TRBD1 agrees at 8 bases. Germline CDR1 and CDR2: SGHTA and FQGNSA. The CDR3 is 14 residues long. Trimming took 1 base from V and 4 from J; bases not matched to a gene: 2. The CDR3 is CASSLDRGGTEAFF. The CDR3 DNA sequence: TGTGCCAGCAGCTTAGACAGGGGGGGCACTGAAGCTTTCTTT.

About this clone: A far larger clone is only one base removed, so a read error is likely. The chain is built from TRBV30 and TRBJ1-5, with 9 nucleotides matching TRBD1. Germline-derived CDR1 and CDR2 are GTSNPN and SVGIG (reference sequence). CDR3 length equals 15 residues. Here the CDR3 DNA reads TGTGCCTGGAGTAGACAGGGGGGGCCGAATCAGCCCCAGCGTTTT. Translating gives CAWSRQGGPNQPQRF.

This clone was observed many times. The V gene is TRBV19, the J gene TRBJ1-4; D is unresolved. V lost 7 bases and J 4 bases, leaving 13 bases between the germline ends. The germline V gene has CDR1 LNHDA and CDR2 SQIVND (reference sequence). The CDR3 totals 14 residues. CDR3 DNA: TGTGCCAGTACATCCCGGAACGATAATGAAAAACTGTTTTTT. Amino acid sequence: CASTSRNDNEKLFF.

The chain has TRBV20-1 and TRBJ2-5, with no clear D. V lost 4 bases and J 0 bases, leaving 3 bases between the germline ends. This CDR3 spans 11 amino acids. Germline V gene data show CDR1 as DFQATT and CDR2 as SNEGSKA (reference sequence). The chain's CDR3 is CSAKNQETQYF. The CDR3 coding sequence is TGCAGTGCTAAAAACCAAGAGACCCAGTACTTC.

Of note for this clone: A read error is the likely source, as a far larger clone sits one nucleotide away. Other DNA sequences in the same sample also yield this CDR3. The rearrangement links TRBV11-2 to TRBJ1-5; possibly TRBD1 for D (6 bases). In germline, CDR1 is SGHAT, CDR2 FQNNGV. The CDR3 consists of 15 residues. The CDR3 nucleotides read TGTGCCAGCAGCCCCATAGGGGGACGCAATCAGCCCCAGCATTTC. Translated, it gives CASSPIGGRNQPQHF.

As regards this clone: A much more abundant neighbour one base away suggests this may be a read error. J is TRBJ2-7 and V is TRBV2; 7 nucleotides line up with TRBD2. CDR1 is SNHLY and CDR2 is FYNNEI in the germline V gene. The CDR3 loop spans 19 amino acids. CDR3 nucleotides: TGTGCCAGCCAAGTGATAGGGATGGTGGGGGGGACTCACTCCTACGAGCGGTACTTC. It is translated as CASQVIGMVGGTHSYERYF.

J is TRBJ1-4 and V is TRBV5-6; D is perhaps TRBD1 (5 bases). The ends were cut back, 1 base at V and 8 bases at J, with 9 bases in the middle. This CDR3 contains 13 residues. Germline lookup yields CDR1 SGHDT and CDR2 YYEEEE. The CDR3 nucleotides are TGTGCCAGCAGCTTGTACGGGGGGGAAAAACTGTTTTTT. It translates to CASSLYGGEKLFF.

As concerns this clone: A much larger clone lies one base from this, so it may be a read error. The chain carries TRBV30 and TRBJ1-1, with D unresolved. The CDR3 contains 13 residues. Per the germline V gene, CDR1 is GTSNPN and CDR2 is SVGIG (reference sequence). In DNA form, the CDR3 reads TGTGCCTGGAACTGGAACATGAACACTGGAGCTTTCTTT. Its protein product is CAWNWNMNTGAFF.

CDR3 amino acids: CASSLAATSAYNEQFF. In DNA, the CDR3 is TGTGCCAGCAGCTTAGCAGCGACTAGCGCCTACAATGAGCAGTTCTTC. The V and J genes are TRBV7-2 and TRBJ2-1, with 8 bases identical to TRBD2. The CDR3 sequence is 16 residues long. Per germline, CDR1 SGHTA and CDR2 FQGNSA. J lost 2 bases, V lost 0 bases, and 3 bases had no gene match.

The genes are TRBV9 and TRBJ1-5; tentative D call: TRBD1 (5 bases). Trimming removed 0 bases at V and 4 bases at J, with 11 bases between. Germline assignment: CDR1 SGDLS and CDR2 YYNGEE. The CDR3 covers 15 residues. The CDR3, as DNA: TGTGCCAGCAGCGTAGCAGGACAATGGAATCAGCCCCAGCATTTT. This translates into CASSVAGQWNQPQHF.

For this clone: This could be a read error, since a much larger clone is one nucleotide away. The sample contains more than one DNA sequence encoding this CDR3. The CDR3 region has the DNA TGTGCCAGCAGCCCCGGAGCCCAAGAGACCCAGTACTTC. This translates into CASSPGAQETQYF. V and J are TRBV7-3 and TRBJ2-5; D not resolved. Germline V gene sequence: CDR1 SGHTA, CDR2 FQGTGA. V was trimmed by 5 bases and J by 1 base, leaving 8 bases between them. The CDR3 consists of 13 residues.

The genes are TRBV28 and TRBJ1-5; D call uncertain. V gave up 8 bases and J gave up 3 bases, with 17 bases separating them. The CDR3 consists of 15 residues. Looked up from germline, CDR1 is MDHEN and CDR2 is SYDVKM. This chain's CDR3 is CASLAAGRDNQPQHF. CDR3 nucleotide sequence: TGTGCCAGCCTAGCCGCCGGTAGGGACAATCAGCCCCAGCATTTT.

The rearrangement links TRBV5-1 to TRBJ2-1; 10 nucleotides align to TRBD1. V lost 4 bases, J lost 8 bases, and 9 bases stayed unmatched. The CDR3 is 15 amino acids. Germline lookup yields CDR1 SGHRS and CDR2 YFSETQ. The CDR3 sequence is CASSLGGTGVHEQFF. The CDR3 nucleotides are TGCGCCAGCAGCCTTGGCGGGACAGGGGTTCATGAGCAGTTCTTC.

This clone was counted between two and nine times. Since a much larger clone is just one base distant, this may be a read error. This same CDR3 is encoded by further DNA sequences in the sample. The J gene is TRBJ1-5, the V gene TRBV4-2, with 7 bases aligning to TRBD1. Germline V lookup: CDR1 LGHNA, CDR2 YNFKEQ. The CDR3 sequence is 16 residues long. Losses at the gene ends were 0 bases for V and 5 bases for J; bases not matched to a gene: 7. This CDR3 is CASSQDGQGDYQPQHF. The CDR3 DNA is TGTGCCAGCAGCCAAGATGGTCAGGGGGACTATCAGCCCCAGCATTTT.

The chain combines TRBV28 with TRBJ2-7, with 9 nucleotides matching TRBD2. The CDR3 is made up of 13 amino acids. The germline V gene has CDR1 MDHEN and CDR2 SYDVKM. V lost 3 bases, J lost 5 bases, and 2 bases stayed unmatched. CDR3 amino acids: CASSLREGDEQYF. The CDR3 DNA reads TGTGCCAGCAGTTTGCGGGAGGGGGACGAGCAGTACTTC.